A single sample is the source of the 25 T cell receptor beta chains below, sequenced in a study of CD8 T cells in ankylosing spondylitis. Each CDR3 protein is one row after TCRdb ran MiXCR on the 5' RACE reads. The sample carries under 250,000 distinct CDR3 sequences, 32% recorded once. Sequencing was performed on blood, either unsorted or a sorted T cell fraction (not recorded which). Every receptor here comes from a male donor with ankylosing spondylitis or in good health (not recorded which).

The V call is TRBV12-3 or TRBV12-4, the J call TRBJ2-5; tentative D call: TRBD1 (5 bases). Trimming removed 7 bases from V and 2 bases from J, with 11 bases in between. The CDR3 runs to 13 residues. CDR3 loop: CASTRTPQETQYF. In nucleotides, the CDR3 is TGTGCCAGCACCAGGACACCGCAAGAGACCCAGTACTTC.

This clonotype was found a few times. The chain couples TRBV6-5 to TRBJ2-1; perhaps TRBD2 as D (6 bases). V gave up 3 bases and J gave up 9 bases, with 12 bases separating them. The CDR3 covers 13 residues. CDR1 MNHEY and CDR2 SVGAGI come from the germline V gene. This chain's CDR3 is CASSYGGDREQFF. DNA for the CDR3: TGTGCCAGCAGTTATGGAGGGGATCGTGAGCAGTTCTTC.

The chain combines TRBV20-1 with TRBJ2-7; TRBD1 is a possible D gene (5 bases). V lost 0 bases and J lost 0, with 12 bases in between. This CDR3 contains 15 residues. In germline, CDR1 is DFQATT, CDR2 SNEGSKA (reference sequence). CDR3 sequence: CSARDRGRSSYEQYF. CDR3 bases: TGCAGTGCTAGAGATAGGGGCAGGAGCTCCTACGAGCAGTACTTC.

The CDR3 protein is CSARGQTSGGTYNEQFF. In DNA, the CDR3 is TGCAGTGCTAGAGGGCAGACTAGCGGGGGGACTTACAATGAGCAGTTCTTC. The chain couples TRBV20-1 to TRBJ2-1; 13 bases are a match to TRBD2. The germline CDR1 and CDR2 sequences are DFQATT and SNEGSKA (reference sequence). The CDR3 contains 17 residues. Germline trimming cut 1 base from V and 4 bases from J; bases unmatched to any gene: 7.

This clonotype occurred a few times. The chain carries TRBV7-8 and TRBJ2-3; TRBD2 matches 10 bases. The germline V gene has CDR1 SGHVS and CDR2 FQNEAQ. This CDR3 has 15 amino acids. V shed 5 bases, J shed 4 bases, and the junction held 6 bases outside the gene matches. The CDR3 bases are TGTGCCAGCAGCCCAGCGGGGGGGTACGCAGATACGCAGTATTTT. This codes for CASSPAGGYADTQYF. The variable domain in full, completed from reference TRBV7-8 and TRBJ2-3, reads GAGVSQSPRYKVAKRGQDVALRCDPISGHVSLFWYQQALGQGPEFLTYFQNEAQLDKSGLPSDRFFAERPEGSVSTLKIQRTQQEDSAVYLCASSPAGGYADTQYFGPGTRLTVL.

This clonotype was seen a few times. The chain uses TRBV20-1 and TRBJ2-3; D remains unclear. The V and J ends lost 0 bases and 2 bases respectively, with 9 bases between them. The CDR3 spans 14 residues. Germline V gives CDR1 DFQATT, CDR2 SNEGSKA (reference sequence). CDR3 sequence (DNA): TGCAGTGCTAGAGATTGGCCGCTCACAGATACGCAGTATTTT. It is translated as CSARDWPLTDTQYF.

In this sample, this clonotype turned up a few times. The chain is built from TRBV7-2 and TRBJ2-1; D gene ambiguous. This CDR3 comprises 15 residues. The V end was cut by 3 bases, the J end by 1 base, with 10 bases between. Germline V lookup: CDR1 SGHTA, CDR2 FQGNSA. The CDR3 nucleotides are TGTGCCAGCAGCTTGGGTCCAAATTCCTACAATGAGCAGTTCTTC. This sequence encodes CASSLGPNSYNEQFF.

This clonotype was seen a handful of times. The chain joins TRBV6-1 to TRBJ2-5; 8 nucleotides match TRBD1. There are 15 residues in the CDR3. Looked up from germline, CDR1 is MNHNS and CDR2 is SASEGT. J was trimmed by 4 bases and V by 4 bases; bases with no gene match: 8. The CDR3 sequence: CASSAWDRRGETQYF. CDR3 bases: TGTGCCAGCAGTGCCTGGGACAGGAGGGGAGAGACCCAGTACTTC.

The rearrangement joins TRBV7-8 to TRBJ2-5, with D uncertain. The ends were cut back, 2 bases at V and 2 bases at J, with 15 bases in the middle. CDR3 size: 16 residues. The germline gives CDR1 SGHVS, CDR2 FQNEAQ. The CDR3 coding sequence is TGTGCCAGCAGCTTAAAAGGACCGCCGACTCAAGAGACCCAGTACTTC. Amino acid sequence: CASSLKGPPTQETQYF.

This rearrangement joins TRBV27 to TRBJ2-7; possible D gene TRBD1, 5 bases. Germline values: CDR1 MNHEY, CDR2 SMNVEV (reference sequence). The CDR3 length is 15 residues. The V end lost 6 bases, the J end lost 2 bases, and 17 bases lay between the germline ends. CDR3 sequence (DNA): TGTGCCAGCAGAGGGGCAACGGAGTCAACCTACGAGCAGTACTTC. Encoded protein: CASRGATESTYEQYF.

Worth noting for this clonotype: A junction end diverges from the germline sequence, so it may reflect a read error. The chain combines TRBV10-3 with TRBJ2-1; D may be TRBD1 (6 bases). This CDR3 has 12 residues. Germline V gene data show CDR1 as ENHRY and CDR2 as SYGVKD. CDR3 residues: CAIRSDSSRVIF. In DNA, the CDR3 is TGTGCCATCAGGTCGGACAGCTCTCGTGTTATCTTC.

The chain joins TRBV4-2 to TRBJ2-7; TRBD2 matches at 11 bases. Germline CDR1 is LGHNA and CDR2 is YNFKEQ. Unmatched junction bases numbered 9, after V lost 1 base and J lost 7 bases. The CDR3 has 16 residues. The CDR3 loop is CASSQVGLADLREQYF. Here the CDR3 DNA reads TGTGCCAGCAGCCAAGTGGGACTAGCGGATCTACGTGAGCAGTACTTC.

The V gene is TRBV27, the J gene TRBJ2-3; possible D gene TRBD2, 5 bases. Per germline, CDR1 MNHEY and CDR2 SMNVEV (reference sequence). CDR3 length: 13 amino acids. V lost 3 bases and J lost 14, with 18 bases in between. CDR3 nucleotides: TGTGCCAGCAGTTTCCGGACTCTACACAATACGTATTTT. Encoded protein: CASSFRTLHNTYF.

The CDR3 DNA sequence: TGCAGTGCTAGAGATTATCCTGGAGAGACCCAGTACTTC. This encodes CSARDYPGETQYF. The rearrangement links TRBV20-1 to TRBJ2-5; D is undetermined. In germline, CDR1 is DFQATT, CDR2 SNEGSKA (reference sequence). The ends were cut back, 0 bases at V and 4 bases at J, with 9 bases in the middle. This CDR3 has 13 amino acids.

This clonotype occurred many times. The chain uses TRBV6-1 and TRBJ2-1; TRBD1 matches 11 bases. The CDR3 contains 15 residues. V shed 7 bases and J 8 bases; nucleotides not matched to a gene: 10. Germline V gives CDR1 MNHNS, CDR2 SASEGT. The CDR3: CASKTRTGGFDEQFF. The CDR3 bases are TGTGCCAGCAAAACGAGGACAGGGGGCTTCGATGAGCAGTTCTTC.

This clonotype was picked up a small number of times. This chain links TRBV15 with TRBJ1-2; D is ambiguous. CDR3 size: 10 residues. Per germline, CDR1 LNHNV and CDR2 YYDKDF (reference sequence). Trimming shortened V by 5 bases and J by 7 bases, and 5 bases separated the two germline ends. The CDR3 DNA sequence: TGTGCCACCAGCCCCCCTGGCTACACCTTC. Translated, it gives CATSPPGYTF.

This clonotype appeared a few times. The chain carries TRBV7-9 and TRBJ2-1, with TRBD2 identical over 9 bases. The CDR3 runs 16 residues. Losses at the gene ends were 0 bases for V and 9 bases for J; bases not matched to a gene: 9. Germline CDR1 reads SEHNR; CDR2 reads FQNEAQ (reference sequence). The CDR3 DNA reads TGTGCCAGCAGCTTAGCTACGCGGGGGGGCCGCGGTGAGCAGTTCTTC. This translates into CASSLATRGGRGEQFF. The entire variable domain, with the rest obtained from reference TRBV7-9 and TRBJ2-1, is as follows: DTGVSQNPRHKITKRGQNVTFRCDPISEHNRLYWYRQTLGQGPEFLTYFQNEAQLEKSRLLSDRFSAERPKGSFSTLEIQRTEQGDSAMYLCASSLATRGGRGEQFFGPGTRLTVL.

This clonotype was observed a few times. The J gene is TRBJ2-7, the V gene TRBV12-3 or TRBV12-4; no reliable D call. This CDR3 contains 14 residues. V shed 6 bases and J shed 6 bases, with 18 bases lying between them. The CDR3 reads CASSPRIAAIEQYF. The CDR3 DNA reads TGTGCCAGCAGCCCACGGATAGCTGCTATCGAGCAGTACTTC.

V gene TRBV7-2 combines with J gene TRBJ2-3, with D possibly TRBD2 on 6 matching bases. CDR3 length: 14 amino acids. Germline V gene data show CDR1 as SGHTA and CDR2 as FQGNSA. V was pared by 1 base and J by 4 bases, with 9 bases between. The CDR3 sequence: CASSLDSGADTQYF. The CDR3 region has the DNA TGTGCCAGCAGCTTAGATAGCGGAGCAGATACGCAGTATTTT.

About this clonotype: Sequence at one end of the junction differs from germline and may be a read error. The chain links TRBV28 to TRBJ2-7; D not certain. The CDR3 consists of 14 residues. Germline V gene lookup returns CDR1 MDHEN and CDR2 SYDVKM. The CDR3 DNA follows: TGTGCCAGCAACCTTTCCGGACGGCCCCTCCATACAAGCTTC. Its protein product is CASNLSGRPLHTSF.

The chain carries TRBV11-2 and TRBJ2-5; D is perhaps TRBD1 or TRBD2 (5 bases each). From germline, CDR1 is SGHAT and CDR2 FQNNGV. This CDR3 has 15 residues. Trimming stripped 3 bases from V and 5 bases from J, with 16 bases between. Written as DNA, the CDR3 is TGTGCCAGCAGCTTTACCCCCTCCGAGGGGGAGACCCAGTACTTC. This sequence encodes CASSFTPSEGETQYF.

This clonotype was seen a single time. The rearrangement joins TRBV27 to TRBJ2-3; possibly TRBD2 for D (6 bases). Germline CDR1 reads MNHEY; CDR2 reads SMNVEV (reference sequence). The CDR3 covers 17 residues. Trimming took 5 bases from V and 2 from J, leaving 20 bases between them. CDR3 bases: TGTGCCAGCAGTGTCGGTTGGGTGGGGGGAACCACAGATACGCAGTATTTT. Its translation is CASSVGWVGGTTDTQYF.

The V and J genes are TRBV20-1 and TRBJ2-5, with a weak D call TRBD1 (5 bases). This CDR3 is built from 18 residues. With 3 bases removed from V and 4 bases from J, the gap between germline ends came to 27 bases. Germline values: CDR1 DFQATT, CDR2 SNEGSKA (reference sequence). CDR3 DNA: TGCAGTGCTAGGTCTGGTGGGGCTACCCTAGATTTGGGAGAGACCCAGTACTTC. This translates into CSARSGGATLDLGETQYF.

This clonotype was counted a few times. The rearrangement links TRBV7-9 to TRBJ2-1; no reliable D call. V lost 3 bases to trimming and J lost 5 bases, with 17 bases between them. The CDR3 covers 16 residues. CDR1 and CDR2 (germline): SEHNR, FQNEAQ (reference sequence). In DNA form, the CDR3 reads TGTGCCAGCAGCTTCTTCGGATCTTCCCAGGACAATGAGCAGTTCTTC. Translated, it gives CASSFFGSSQDNEQFF.

The chain recombines TRBV5-1 with TRBJ2-7, with unresolved D. With 3 bases removed from V and 1 base from J, the gap between germline ends came to 11 bases. This CDR3 is built from 14 residues. Germline V lookup: CDR1 SGHRS, CDR2 YFSETQ. CDR3 coding DNA: TGCGCCAGCAGCTCCCCGGCAAGTTCCTACGAGCAGTACTTC. Residues: CASSSPASSYEQYF. The full variable domain, completed using reference TRBV5-1 and TRBJ2-7, is KAGVTQTPRYLIKTRGQQVTLSCSPISGHRSVSWYQQTPGQGLQFLFEYFSETQRNKGNFPGRFSGRQFSNSRSEMNVSTLELGDSALYLCASSSPASSYEQYFGPGTRLTVT.